Included here is one T cell receptor beta chain sequence, with context. Its antigen is unknown. The donors were members of the approximately 120-subject validation cohort (separate from the approximately 670-subject first cohort). The V segment lost 5 bases and the J segment 4 bases; nucleotides outside the gene matches: 1. Per germline, CDR1 SGHTA and CDR2 FQGTGA. The CDR3 spans 13 residues. Only in-frame clones appear in the TCRdb table, and some are missing; sequencing was by immunoSEQ multiplex PCR. The sample comprises more than 85,000 clones, roughly 88% of which are singletons, and under 1.5% rests with the top ten. This specimen belongs to a study of cytomegalovirus exposure and HLA in healthy donors. Study-level background: The approximately 600 first-cohort repertoires shared a platform with the approximately 130 validation repertoires, as reported in a later analysis. Study conclusions and caveats: Published work reported that the classifier diagnosed cytomegalovirus status with high specificity and sensitivity. Many donors shared some public TCRs, even though most TCR sequences were rare.

This receptor was obtained from a woman aged 25-40 years in good health and CMV-seropositive. The rearrangement links TRBV7-3 to TRBJ1-1, with 10 positions matching TRBD1. Sequenced input: PBMCs. CDR3 sequence: CASSRTGGTEAFF. The CDR3 region has the DNA TGTGCCAGCAGCAGGACAGGGGGCACTGAAGCTTTCTTT.